A selection of T cell receptor beta chains follows, all from one sample in a study of cytomegalovirus exposure and HLA in healthy donors. TCRdb keeps only in-frame clones here, not all; method: immunoSEQ multiplex PCR. The sample carries roughly 52,000 clones, about 80% recorded once. The sequenced sample was PBMCs. The receptors were gathered from a female donor in good health and CMV-seronegative. The CDR3 runs from the conserved cysteine through the conserved F or W. A D gene is named only where the DNA matches it firmly. The size entry is marked missing in some rows and otherwise reads once, few, many or a size class.

d_gene: .; j_gene: TRBJ1-5; v_gene: TRBV9; abundance: .; CDR3aa: CARQRTVPPQHF; CDR3nt: TGTGCCAGACAGAGGACAGTGCCGCCCCAGCATTTT
d_gene: .; j_gene: TRBJ2-5; v_gene: TRBV18; abundance: .; CDR3aa: CASAATQETQYF; CDR3nt: TGTGCCAGCGCGGCGACCCAAGAGACCCAGTACTTC
d_gene: TRBD1; j_gene: TRBJ1-2; v_gene: TRBV29-1; abundance: .; CDR3aa: CSALTRGQGLGTF; CDR3nt: TGCAGCGCGCTCACAAGGGGACAGGGCCTTGGGACCTTC
d_gene: TRBD1; j_gene: TRBJ1-2; v_gene: TRBV5-6; abundance: .; CDR3aa: CASSLRKGGAAYGYTF; CDR3nt: TGTGCCAGCAGCTTAAGAAAAGGGGGCGCCGCCTATGGCTACACCTTC
d_gene: .; j_gene: TRBJ1-1; v_gene: TRBV6-1; abundance: .; CDR3aa: CASSYSTGSTEAFF; CDR3nt: TGTGCCAGCAGTTATAGCACAGGGAGTACTGAAGCTTTCTTT
d_gene: .; j_gene: TRBJ2-7; v_gene: TRBV18; abundance: .; CDR3aa: CASSLSHGGASSYEQYF; CDR3nt: TGTGCCAGCTCACTATCACACGGCGGAGCCTCCTCCTACGAGCAGTACTTC
d_gene: .; j_gene: TRBJ2-1; v_gene: TRBV2; abundance: once; CDR3aa: CASRTLAPNEQFF; CDR3nt: TGTGCCAGCAGGACACTAGCCCCCAATGAGCAGTTCTTC
d_gene: TRBD1; j_gene: TRBJ2-7; v_gene: TRBV2; abundance: .; CDR3aa: CAGGTGGDYEQYF; CDR3nt: TGTGCCGGAGGGACAGGGGGAGACTACGAGCAGTACTTC
d_gene: .; j_gene: TRBJ1-1; v_gene: TRBV5-1; abundance: .; CDR3aa: CASSSQGSNTEAFF; CDR3nt: TGCGCCAGTTCTTCACAGGGATCGAACACTGAAGCTTTCTTT
d_gene: TRBD1; j_gene: TRBJ1-1; v_gene: TRBV18; abundance: .; CDR3aa: CASSPGTGDTEAFF; CDR3nt: TGTGCCAGCTCACCAGGGACAGGGGACACTGAAGCTTTCTTT
d_gene: .; j_gene: TRBJ1-2; v_gene: TRBV29-1; abundance: .; CDR3aa: CSVAGSGRDGYTF; CDR3nt: TGCAGCGTTGCGGGTTCGGGTAGAGATGGCTACACCTTC
d_gene: TRBD1; j_gene: TRBJ1-1; v_gene: TRBV2; abundance: few; CDR3aa: CASSGQGIPF; CDR3nt: TGTGCCAGCAGTGGACAGGGTATCCCATTT
d_gene: TRBD1; j_gene: TRBJ2-7; v_gene: TRBV18; abundance: .; CDR3aa: CASSPTGTGDEQYF; CDR3nt: TGTGCCAGCTCACCTACCGGGACAGGAGACGAGCAGTACTTC
d_gene: TRBD1; j_gene: TRBJ1-5; v_gene: TRBV6-1; abundance: .; CDR3aa: CASSRQGLNQPQHF; CDR3nt: TGTGCCAGCAGCCGACAGGGGCTAAATCAGCCCCAGCATTTT
d_gene: .; j_gene: TRBJ1-1; v_gene: TRBV30; abundance: .; CDR3aa: CAWSRRPGYQSTEAFF; CDR3nt: TGTGCCTGGAGTAGAAGGCCAGGGTATCAGAGCACTGAAGCTTTCTTT
d_gene: .; j_gene: TRBJ2-5; v_gene: TRBV5-8; abundance: once; CDR3aa: CASREGGFQETQYF; CDR3nt: TGTGCCAGCAGGGAGGGGGGGTTCCAAGAGACCCAGTACTTC
d_gene: TRBD2; j_gene: TRBJ2-2; v_gene: TRBV29-1; abundance: .; CDR3aa: CSVGRVAGELFF; CDR3nt: TGCAGCGTCGGGAGGGTCGCCGGGGAGCTGTTTTTT
d_gene: .; j_gene: TRBJ2-7; v_gene: TRBV2; abundance: .; CDR3aa: CASDDGAGYEQYF; CDR3nt: TGTGCCAGCGATGATGGGGCTGGATACGAGCAGTACTTC
d_gene: .; j_gene: TRBJ1-2; v_gene: TRBV5-1; abundance: .; CDR3aa: CASSLRGGEGYTF; CDR3nt: TGCGCCAGCAGCTTGCGGGGGGGTGAAGGCTACACCTTC
d_gene: .; j_gene: TRBJ2-7; v_gene: TRBV5-4; abundance: .; CDR3aa: CASSLERTNSYEQYF; CDR3nt: TGTGCCAGCAGCTTGGAAAGGACTAACTCCTACGAGCAGTACTTC
d_gene: TRBD1; j_gene: TRBJ1-1; v_gene: TRBV18; abundance: .; CDR3aa: CASSPGGGARTVTEAFF; CDR3nt: TGTGCCAGCTCACCAGGAGGGGGCGCCCGAACGGTCACTGAAGCTTTCTTT
d_gene: TRBD2; j_gene: TRBJ2-2; v_gene: TRBV11-2; abundance: .; CDR3aa: CASSLRPGGSGGYTGELFF; CDR3nt: TGTGCCAGCAGCTTAAGACCCGGGGGTAGCGGGGGATACACCGGGGAGCTGTTTTTT
d_gene: .; j_gene: TRBJ1-2; v_gene: TRBV7-9; abundance: .; CDR3aa: CASSSEVYGYTF; CDR3nt: TGTGCCAGCAGCTCGGAGGTCTATGGCTACACCTTC
d_gene: .; j_gene: TRBJ1-2; v_gene: TRBV5-1; abundance: .; CDR3aa: CASSSAQNYGYTF; CDR3nt: TGCGCCAGCAGCTCGGCACAGAACTATGGCTACACCTTC
d_gene: .; j_gene: TRBJ1-1; v_gene: TRBV7-9; abundance: .; CDR3aa: CASSLDPWLRTEAFF; CDR3nt: TGTGCCAGCAGCTTAGACCCCTGGTTGAGGACTGAAGCTTTCTTT
d_gene: .; j_gene: TRBJ1-2; v_gene: TRBV5-5; abundance: few; CDR3aa: CASSPDTTIFYGYTF; CDR3nt: TGTGCCAGCAGCCCGGACACTACTATATTCTATGGCTACACCTTC
d_gene: .; j_gene: TRBJ1-1; v_gene: TRBV5-1; abundance: .; CDR3aa: CASSRLKLGDTEAFF; CDR3nt: TGCGCCAGCAGCCGGCTAAAGCTAGGGGACACTGAAGCTTTCTTT
d_gene: TRBD1; j_gene: TRBJ2-1; v_gene: TRBV2; abundance: .; CDR3aa: CASSEGMLFPRGRGHGEQFF; CDR3nt: TGTGCCAGCAGTGAAGGAATGTTGTTTCCTCGGGGCAGGGGGCATGGTGAGCAGTTCTTC
d_gene: .; j_gene: TRBJ1-5; v_gene: TRBV15; abundance: once; CDR3aa: CATSRGNGARQPQHF; CDR3nt: TGTGCCACCAGCAGAGGCAATGGAGCGCGTCAGCCCCAGCATTTT
d_gene: TRBD1; j_gene: TRBJ1-4; v_gene: TRBV18; abundance: .; CDR3aa: CASSPGTGSGEKLFF; CDR3nt: TGTGCCAGCTCACCCGGGACAGGGTCCGGCGAAAAACTGTTTTTT
d_gene: .; j_gene: TRBJ2-1; v_gene: TRBV4-1; abundance: .; CDR3aa: CASSHPWDTYNEQFF; CDR3nt: TGCGCCAGCAGCCACCCTTGGGACACATACAATGAGCAGTTCTTC
d_gene: TRBD1; j_gene: TRBJ2-1; v_gene: TRBV7-2; abundance: .; CDR3aa: CASNLDRYNEQFF; CDR3nt: TGTGCCAGCAACCTGGACAGGTACAATGAGCAGTTCTTC
d_gene: TRBD1; j_gene: TRBJ1-1; v_gene: TRBV27; abundance: .; CDR3aa: CASKPGQGLGMNTEAFF; CDR3nt: TGTGCCTCAAAACCGGGACAGGGCCTTGGAATGAACACTGAAGCTTTCTTT
d_gene: TRBD1; j_gene: TRBJ1-5; v_gene: TRBV2; abundance: .; CDR3aa: CARGGTGGNQPQHF; CDR3nt: TGTGCCAGAGGGGGGACAGGGGGGAATCAGCCCCAGCATTTT
d_gene: .; j_gene: TRBJ1-2; v_gene: TRBV4-1; abundance: .; CDR3aa: CASSSTAGGYTF; CDR3nt: TGCGCCAGCAGCAGTACAGCGGGGGGCTACACCTTC
d_gene: TRBD2; j_gene: TRBJ2-5; v_gene: TRBV7-2; abundance: .; CDR3aa: CASSLPLAGVQETQYF; CDR3nt: TGTGCCAGCAGCTTACCGCTAGCGGGGGTCCAAGAGACCCAGTACTTC
d_gene: .; j_gene: TRBJ2-3; v_gene: TRBV12-5; abundance: .; CDR3aa: CASGLTGDTQYF; CDR3nt: TGTGCTAGTGGTTTGACGGGAGATACGCAGTATTTT
d_gene: .; j_gene: TRBJ1-1; v_gene: TRBV10-3; abundance: .; CDR3aa: CAIQRPGQDTEAFF; CDR3nt: TGTGCCATTCAACGCCCAGGTCAGGACACTGAAGCTTTCTTT
d_gene: TRBD1; j_gene: TRBJ1-2; v_gene: TRBV29-1; abundance: .; CDR3aa: CSVGTGGGYSYTF; CDR3nt: TGCAGCGTTGGGACAGGGGGAGGTTATAGCTACACCTTC
d_gene: TRBD1; j_gene: TRBJ1-1; v_gene: TRBV10-3; abundance: .; CDR3aa: CAISEQGKDTEAFF; CDR3nt: TGTGCCATCAGTGAACAGGGGAAGGACACTGAAGCTTTCTTT
d_gene: .; j_gene: TRBJ1-3; v_gene: TRBV5-8; abundance: .; CDR3aa: CASSLTGTRTGNTIYF; CDR3nt: TGTGCCAGCAGCTTGACAGGGACGAGGACTGGAAACACCATATATTTT
d_gene: .; j_gene: TRBJ2-3; v_gene: TRBV7-3; abundance: .; CDR3aa: CASSLNAGAGDTQYF; CDR3nt: TGTGCCAGCAGCTTAAACGCGGGGGCGGGGGATACGCAGTATTTT
d_gene: .; j_gene: TRBJ2-1; v_gene: TRBV10-1; abundance: .; CDR3aa: CASFRVSGNEQFF; CDR3nt: TGCGCCAGTTTCCGGGTCTCGGGCAATGAGCAGTTCTTC
d_gene: TRBD2; j_gene: TRBJ2-7; v_gene: TRBV4-3; abundance: .; CDR3aa: CASSQLLGLKGASGAYEQYF; CDR3nt: TGCGCCAGCAGCCAACTCCTGGGATTAAAAGGGGCTAGCGGAGCCTACGAGCAGTACTTC
d_gene: .; j_gene: TRBJ1-2; v_gene: TRBV9; abundance: .; CDR3aa: CASSSSDYGYTF; CDR3nt: TGTGCCAGCAGCTCTAGTGATTATGGCTACACCTTC
d_gene: TRBD1; j_gene: TRBJ2-7; v_gene: TRBV7-2; abundance: .; CDR3aa: CASRKRTGAEEQYF; CDR3nt: TGTGCCAGCAGAAAAAGGACAGGGGCGGAGGAGCAGTACTTC
d_gene: .; j_gene: TRBJ2-1; v_gene: TRBV7-9; abundance: .; CDR3aa: CASSTTYTRPNEQFF; CDR3nt: TGTGCCAGCAGCACTACCTACACGCGTCCAAATGAGCAGTTCTTC
d_gene: .; j_gene: TRBJ1-1; v_gene: TRBV2; abundance: .; CDR3aa: CASIVIDRGRPTEAFF; CDR3nt: TGTGCCAGCATTGTCATTGATCGGGGTCGGCCCACTGAAGCTTTCTTT
d_gene: TRBD1; j_gene: TRBJ1-1; v_gene: TRBV4-2; abundance: once; CDR3aa: CASSQAGTGRIAFF; CDR3nt: TGTGCCAGCAGCCAGGCAGGGACAGGGAGAATCGCTTTCTTT
d_gene: .; j_gene: TRBJ1-5; v_gene: TRBV7-9; abundance: .; CDR3aa: CASSRGPGQPQHF; CDR3nt: TGTGCCAGCAGCCGGGGTCCTGGTCAGCCCCAGCATTTT
d_gene: TRBD2; j_gene: TRBJ2-3; v_gene: TRBV7-9; abundance: .; CDR3aa: CASSLAGGTDTQYF; CDR3nt: TGTGCCAGCAGCTTAGCGGGGGGGACAGATACGCAGTATTTT
d_gene: .; j_gene: TRBJ2-3; v_gene: TRBV2; abundance: once; CDR3aa: CASSEYFGGLTRDTQYF; CDR3nt: TGTGCCAGCAGTGAATACTTTGGGGGCCTTACACGGGATACGCAGTATTTT
d_gene: .; j_gene: TRBJ2-3; v_gene: TRBV6-5; abundance: .; CDR3aa: CASSYEGVLTDTQYF; CDR3nt: TGTGCCAGCAGTTACGAGGGGGTTCTCACAGATACGCAGTATTTT